The source of this TCR beta chain is a study of blood T cell repertoires in COVID-19. Overall study: There were acute and convalescent COVID-19 samples, and they came from the United States, Italy and Spain. T cells, B-cell-depleted T cells, or PBMCs supplied cDNA or gDNA.

Under the authors' procedure: Amplified reference gene primers provided the basis for estimating nucleated cell counts. Libraries were prepared by immunoSEQ multiplex PCR; TCRdb keeps only in-frame clonotypes and omits some of them. Clone size and V and J calls were adopted from that table, with D and trimming inferred from the DNA. The sample lists over 45,000 clones, 75% to 90% occurring once. Trimming took 6 bases from V and 2 from J; bases not matched to a gene: 7. CDR3 length equals 16 residues. Germline CDR1 and CDR2: KGHSH and LQKENI. This sequence joins TRBV18 and TRBJ2-2; 9 bases line up with TRBD1. The clonotype comes from an older woman with acute or convalescent COVID-19. Source material: peripheral blood. The CDR3 DNA follows: TGTGCCAGCTCGCCTAGACAGGGGGGAAACACCGGGGAGCTGTTTTTT. Its protein product is CASSPRQGGNTGELFF.